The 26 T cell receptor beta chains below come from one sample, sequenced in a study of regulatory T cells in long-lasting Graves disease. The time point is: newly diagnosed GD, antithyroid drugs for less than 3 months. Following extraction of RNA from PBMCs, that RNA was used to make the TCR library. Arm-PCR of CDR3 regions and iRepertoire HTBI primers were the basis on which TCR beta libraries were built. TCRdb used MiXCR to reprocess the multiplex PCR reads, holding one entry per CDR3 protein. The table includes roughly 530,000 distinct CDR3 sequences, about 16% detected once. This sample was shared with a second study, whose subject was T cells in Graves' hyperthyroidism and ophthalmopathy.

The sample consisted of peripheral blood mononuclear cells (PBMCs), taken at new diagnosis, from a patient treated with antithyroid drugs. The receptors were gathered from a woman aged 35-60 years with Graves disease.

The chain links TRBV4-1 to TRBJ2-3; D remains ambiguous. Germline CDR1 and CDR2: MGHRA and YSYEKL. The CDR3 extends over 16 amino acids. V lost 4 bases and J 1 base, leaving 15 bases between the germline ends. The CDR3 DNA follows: TGCGCCAGCAGCCCCACCCCAACGACCGGCACAGATACGCAGTATTTT. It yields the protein CASSPTPTTGTDTQYF.

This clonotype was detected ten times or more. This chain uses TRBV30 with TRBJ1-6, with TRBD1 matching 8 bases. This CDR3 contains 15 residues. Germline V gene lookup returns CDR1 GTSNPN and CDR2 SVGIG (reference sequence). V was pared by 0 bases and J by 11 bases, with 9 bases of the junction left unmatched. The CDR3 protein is CAWSVGDRKVPPLHF. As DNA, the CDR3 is TGTGCCTGGAGTGTAGGGGACAGGAAGGTTCCACCCCTCCACTTT. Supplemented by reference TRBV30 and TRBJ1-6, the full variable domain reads SQTIHQWPATLVQPVGSPLSLECTVEGTSNPNLYWYRQAAGRGLQLLFYSVGIGQISSEVPQNLSASRPQDRQFILSSKKLLLSDSGFYLCAWSVGDRKVPPLHFGNGTRLTVT.

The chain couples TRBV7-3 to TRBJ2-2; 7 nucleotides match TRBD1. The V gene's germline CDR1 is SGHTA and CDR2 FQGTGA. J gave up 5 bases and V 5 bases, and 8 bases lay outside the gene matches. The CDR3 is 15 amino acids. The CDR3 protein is CASSPDRDRTGELFF. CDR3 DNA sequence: TGTGCCAGCAGCCCCGACAGGGATCGGACCGGGGAGCTGTTTTTT.

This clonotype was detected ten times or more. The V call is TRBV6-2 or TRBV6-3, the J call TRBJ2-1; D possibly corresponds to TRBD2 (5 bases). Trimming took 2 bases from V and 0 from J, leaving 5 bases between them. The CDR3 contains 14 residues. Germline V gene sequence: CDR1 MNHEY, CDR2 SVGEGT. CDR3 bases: TGTGCCAGCAGTTACCGGGGCTCCTACAATGAGCAGTTCTTC. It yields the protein CASSYRGSYNEQFF.

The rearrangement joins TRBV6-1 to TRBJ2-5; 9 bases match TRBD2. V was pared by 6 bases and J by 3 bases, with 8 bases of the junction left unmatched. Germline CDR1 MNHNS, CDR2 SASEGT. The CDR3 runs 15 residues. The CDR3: CASSIGLAGKETQYF. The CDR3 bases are TGTGCCAGCAGCATCGGCCTAGCGGGGAAAGAGACCCAGTACTTC.

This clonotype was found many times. The DNA of the CDR3 is TGCAGTGCAAGGGTGTCTCGAGGCCCCTATTCCAATGAGCAGTTCTTC. As protein: CSARVSRGPYSNEQFF. This chain uses TRBV20-1 with TRBJ2-1; D remains ambiguous. The CDR3 runs to 16 residues. The V gene's germline CDR1 is DFQATT and CDR2 SNEGSKA (reference sequence). V lost 6 bases, J lost 6 bases, and 24 bases lay in between.

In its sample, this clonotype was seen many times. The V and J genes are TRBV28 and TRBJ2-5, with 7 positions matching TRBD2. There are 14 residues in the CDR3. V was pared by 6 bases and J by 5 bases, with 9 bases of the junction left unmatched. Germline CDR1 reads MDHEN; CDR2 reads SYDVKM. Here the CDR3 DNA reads TGTGCCAGCAGCGGACTAGTTCGTTGGGAGACCCAGTACTTC. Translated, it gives CASSGLVRWETQYF.

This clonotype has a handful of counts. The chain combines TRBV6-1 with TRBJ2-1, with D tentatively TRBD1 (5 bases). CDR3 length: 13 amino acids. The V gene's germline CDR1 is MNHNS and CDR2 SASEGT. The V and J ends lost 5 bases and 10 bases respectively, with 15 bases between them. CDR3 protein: CASSTPTDHEQFF. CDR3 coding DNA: TGTGCCAGCAGTACCCCGACAGATCACGAGCAGTTCTTC.

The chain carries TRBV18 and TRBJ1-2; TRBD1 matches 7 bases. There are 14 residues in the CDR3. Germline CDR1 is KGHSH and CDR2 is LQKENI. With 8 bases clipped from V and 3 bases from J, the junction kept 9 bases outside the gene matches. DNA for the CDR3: TGTGCCAGCGGTGGGGGGACAGAGTACTATGGCTACACCTTC. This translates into CASGGGTEYYGYTF.

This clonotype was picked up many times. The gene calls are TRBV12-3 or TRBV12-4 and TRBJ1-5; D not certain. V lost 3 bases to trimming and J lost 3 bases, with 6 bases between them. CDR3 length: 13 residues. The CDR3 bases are TGTGCCAGCAGTTTTAAGTTCAATCAGCCCCAGCATTTT. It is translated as CASSFKFNQPQHF.

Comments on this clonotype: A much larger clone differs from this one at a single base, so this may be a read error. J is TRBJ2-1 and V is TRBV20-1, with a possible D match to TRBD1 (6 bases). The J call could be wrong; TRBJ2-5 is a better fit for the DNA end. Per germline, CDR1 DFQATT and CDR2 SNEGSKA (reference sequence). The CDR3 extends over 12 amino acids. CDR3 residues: CSVRAGEETQYF. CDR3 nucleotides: TGCAGTGTTAGGGCAGGGGAAGAGACCCAGTACTTC.

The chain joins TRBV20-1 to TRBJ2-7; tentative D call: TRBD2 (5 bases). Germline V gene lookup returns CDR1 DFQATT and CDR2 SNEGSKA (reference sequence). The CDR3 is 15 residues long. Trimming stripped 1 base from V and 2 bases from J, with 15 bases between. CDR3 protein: CSARVGSGQAYEQYF. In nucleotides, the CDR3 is TGCAGTGCTAGAGTAGGAAGCGGCCAAGCCTACGAGCAGTACTTC.

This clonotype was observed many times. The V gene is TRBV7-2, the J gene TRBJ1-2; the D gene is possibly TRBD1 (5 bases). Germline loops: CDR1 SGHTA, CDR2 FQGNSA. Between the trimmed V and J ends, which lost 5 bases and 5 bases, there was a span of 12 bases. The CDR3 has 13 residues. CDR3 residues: CASSLGTVYGYTF. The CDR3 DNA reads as TGTGCCAGCAGCCTCGGGACTGTTTATGGCTACACCTTC.

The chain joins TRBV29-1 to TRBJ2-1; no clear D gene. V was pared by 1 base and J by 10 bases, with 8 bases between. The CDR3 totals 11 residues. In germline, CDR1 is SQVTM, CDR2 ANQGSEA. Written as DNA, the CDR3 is TGCAGCGTTGAAGGGGCAAGGGAGCAGTTCTTC. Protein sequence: CSVEGAREQFF.

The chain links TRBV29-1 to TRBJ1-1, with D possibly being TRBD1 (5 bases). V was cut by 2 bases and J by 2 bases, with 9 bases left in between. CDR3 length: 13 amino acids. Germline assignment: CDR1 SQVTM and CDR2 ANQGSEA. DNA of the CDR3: TGCAGCGTTGAATGGGGACTAAACACTGAAGCTTTCTTT. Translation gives CSVEWGLNTEAFF.

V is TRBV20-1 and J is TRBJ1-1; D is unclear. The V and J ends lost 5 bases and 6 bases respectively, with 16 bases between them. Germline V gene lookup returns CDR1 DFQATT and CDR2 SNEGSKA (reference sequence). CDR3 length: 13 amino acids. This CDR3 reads CSAGGFKGPEAFF. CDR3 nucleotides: TGCAGTGCTGGCGGGTTCAAGGGTCCTGAAGCTTTCTTT.

The CDR3 DNA reads as TGTGCCAGCAGTGGATACCGGGACAGGGCCGCCCCAACCCAGCATTTT. Translation: CASSGYRDRAAPTQHF. The J gene is TRBJ1-5, the V gene TRBV28; TRBD1 agrees at 9 bases. This CDR3 region has 16 residues. V lost 5 bases and J lost 11; bases outside the gene matches: 16. CDR1 MDHEN and CDR2 SYDVKM come from the germline V gene.

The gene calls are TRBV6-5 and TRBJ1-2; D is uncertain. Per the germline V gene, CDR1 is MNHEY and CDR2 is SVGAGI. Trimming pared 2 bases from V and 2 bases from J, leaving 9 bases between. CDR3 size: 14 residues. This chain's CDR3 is CASSYGGKNYGYTF. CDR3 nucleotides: TGTGCCAGCAGTTACGGTGGGAAAAACTATGGCTACACCTTC.

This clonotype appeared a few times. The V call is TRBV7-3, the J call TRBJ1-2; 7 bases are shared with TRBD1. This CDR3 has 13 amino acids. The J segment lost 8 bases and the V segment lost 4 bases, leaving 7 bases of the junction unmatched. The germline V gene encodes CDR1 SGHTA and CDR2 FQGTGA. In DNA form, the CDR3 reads TGTGCCAGCAGCTATGAGGGACAGACAGGCTACACCTTC. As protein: CASSYEGQTGYTF. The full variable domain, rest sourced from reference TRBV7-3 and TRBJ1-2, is GAGVSQTPSNKVTEKGKYVELRCDPISGHTALYWYRQSLGQGPEFLIYFQGTGAADDSGLPNDRFFAVRPEGSVSTLKIQRTERGDSAVYLCASSYEGQTGYTFGSGTRLTVV.

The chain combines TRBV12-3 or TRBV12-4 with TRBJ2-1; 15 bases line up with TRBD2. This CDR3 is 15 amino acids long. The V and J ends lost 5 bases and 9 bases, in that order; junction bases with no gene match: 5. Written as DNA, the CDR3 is TGTGCCAGCAGTGCGGGACTAGCGGGGGGTAGTGAGCAGTTCTTC. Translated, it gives CASSAGLAGGSEQFF.

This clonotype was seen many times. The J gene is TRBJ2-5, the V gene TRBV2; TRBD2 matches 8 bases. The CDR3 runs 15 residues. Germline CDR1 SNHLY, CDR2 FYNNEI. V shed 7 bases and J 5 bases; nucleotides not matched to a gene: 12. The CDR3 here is CASTPTRGARETQYF. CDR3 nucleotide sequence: TGTGCCAGCACTCCGACGCGGGGGGCTAGGGAGACCCAGTACTTC. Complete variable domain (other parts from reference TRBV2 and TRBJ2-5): EPEVTQTPSHQVTQMGQEVILRCVPISNHLYFYWYRQILGQKVEFLVSFYNNEISEKSEIFDDQFSVERPDGSNFTLKIRSTKLEDSAMYFCASTPTRGARETQYFGPGTRLLVL.

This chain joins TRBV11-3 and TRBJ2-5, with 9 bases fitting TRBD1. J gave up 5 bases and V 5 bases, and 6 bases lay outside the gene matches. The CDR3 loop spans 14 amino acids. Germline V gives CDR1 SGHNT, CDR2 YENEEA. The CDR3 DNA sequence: TGTGCCAGCAGCCGGGACAGGGCTCTGGAGACCCAGTACTTC. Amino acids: CASSRDRALETQYF.

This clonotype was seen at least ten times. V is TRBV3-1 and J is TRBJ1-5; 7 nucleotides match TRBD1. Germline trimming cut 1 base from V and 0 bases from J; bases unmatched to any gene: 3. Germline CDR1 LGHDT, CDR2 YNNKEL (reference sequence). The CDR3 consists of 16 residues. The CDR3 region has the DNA TGTGCCAGCAGCCAAGGAAACAGGGGTAGCAATCAGCCCCAGCATTTT. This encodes CASSQGNRGSNQPQHF.

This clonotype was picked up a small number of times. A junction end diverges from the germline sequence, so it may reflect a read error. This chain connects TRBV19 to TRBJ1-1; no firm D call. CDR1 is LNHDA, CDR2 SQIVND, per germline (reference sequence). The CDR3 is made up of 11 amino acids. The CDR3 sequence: CASRIGTEAFF. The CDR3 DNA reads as TGTGCCAGTAGAATAGGCACTGAAGCTTTCTTT.

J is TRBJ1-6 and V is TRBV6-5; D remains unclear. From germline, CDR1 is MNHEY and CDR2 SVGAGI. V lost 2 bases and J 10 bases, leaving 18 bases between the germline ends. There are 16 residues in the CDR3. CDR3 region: CASSYLDLSEESPLHF. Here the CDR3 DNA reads TGTGCCAGCAGTTACCTGGACTTATCGGAAGAATCACCCCTCCACTTT.

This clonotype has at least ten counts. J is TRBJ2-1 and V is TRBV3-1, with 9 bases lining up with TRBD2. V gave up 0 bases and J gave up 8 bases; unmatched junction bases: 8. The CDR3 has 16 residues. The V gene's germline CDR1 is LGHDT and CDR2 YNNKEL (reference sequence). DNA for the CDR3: TGTGCCAGCAGCCAAGATATTAGCGGGGGAAGCGATGAGCAGTTCTTC. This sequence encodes CASSQDISGGSDEQFF.